A single sample gave rise to the 25 T cell receptor beta chains below, sequenced in a study of T cell responses to AZD1222 COVID-19 vaccine. TCRdb keeps only in-frame clones here, not all; method: immunoSEQ multiplex PCR. The sample contains some 150,000 clones, about 89% of which appear only once. Source: peripheral blood, taken on day 0 of AZD1222 vaccination. These receptor sequences come from an adult in good health.

The rearrangement uses TRBV3-1 (or the pseudogene TRBV3-2) and TRBJ1-6; TRBD1 might be the D (5 bases). Germline CDR1 is LGHDT and CDR2 is YNNKEL (reference sequence). The CDR3 consists of 15 residues. Trimming took off 0 bases at V and 9 bases at J, with 12 bases between the two ends. The CDR3 region is CASSQERGLSSPLHF. The CDR3 DNA is TGTGCCAGCAGCCAAGAAAGGGGATTAAGTTCACCCCTCCACTTT.

The J gene is TRBJ1-1, the V gene TRBV5-1; the D gene is possibly TRBD1 (5 bases). Between the trimmed V and J ends, which lost 0 bases and 6 bases, there was a span of 12 bases. There are 14 residues in the CDR3. The germline V gene has CDR1 SGHRS and CDR2 YFSETQ. CDR3 DNA sequence: TGCGCCAGCAGCTTGGAAGCAGGGAGGTCTGAAGCTTTCTTT. It specifies CASSLEAGRSEAFF.

This clone showed up just once. The chain links TRBV10-2 to TRBJ1-6; 9 bases fit TRBD1. The CDR3 runs to 15 residues. V trimming: 6 bases; J trimming: 9 bases; junction bases outside the gene matches: 9. Germline V CDR1 and CDR2: WSHSY, SAAADI. CDR3 in DNA: TGCGCCAGCAGCCCCGGGACAGGGACGGCTTCACCCCTCCACTTT. Encoded protein: CASSPGTGTASPLHF.

This chain joins TRBV7-9 and TRBJ2-2; the D gene is possibly TRBD2 (7 bases). With 0 bases removed from V and 6 bases from J, the gap between germline ends came to 11 bases. CDR1 is SEHNR, CDR2 FQNEAQ, per germline (reference sequence). The CDR3 spans 15 residues. This CDR3 is CASSLAGGHAGELFF. The CDR3, as DNA: TGTGCCAGCAGCTTAGCCGGGGGGCACGCCGGGGAGCTGTTTTTT.

The V call is TRBV2, the J call TRBJ2-2; D may correspond to TRBD1 or TRBD2 (5 bases each). The V gene lost 8 bases and the J gene lost 4 bases, with 17 bases spanning the gap. Germline lookup yields CDR1 SNHLY and CDR2 FYNNEI. The CDR3 covers 15 residues. This chain's CDR3 is CASDSPGTPTGELFF. The CDR3, as DNA: TGTGCCAGCGATTCCCCCGGGACCCCCACCGGGGAGCTGTTTTTT.

The V call is TRBV10-3, the J call TRBJ1-1; TRBD1 might be the D (5 bases). Per germline, CDR1 ENHRY and CDR2 SYGVKD. The CDR3 has 13 residues. Trimming removed 10 bases at V and 6 bases at J, with 18 bases between. CDR3 sequence (DNA): TGTGCCACCACCGCCTTGACAGACGCTGAAGCTTTCTTT. It specifies CATTALTDAEAFF.

The genes are TRBV2 and TRBJ1-1; no clear D gene. This CDR3 spans 13 amino acids. Trimming took off 7 bases at V and 0 bases at J, with 9 bases between the two ends. Germline values: CDR1 SNHLY, CDR2 FYNNEI. The CDR3 loop reads CASTPALNTEAFF. In nucleotides, the CDR3 is TGTGCCAGCACGCCGGCTTTGAACACTGAAGCTTTCTTT.

The chain couples TRBV19 to TRBJ2-7; perhaps TRBD2 as D (6 bases). The CDR3 is 14 residues long. From germline, CDR1 is LNHDA and CDR2 SQIVND (reference sequence). Trimming left V 5 bases short and J 6 bases short, with 17 bases between. The CDR3 protein is CASSEGGMGGEQYF. The CDR3, as DNA: TGTGCCAGTAGTGAGGGAGGTATGGGGGGCGAGCAGTACTTC.

The chain has TRBV9 and TRBJ2-2; 8 nucleotides agree with TRBD2. This CDR3 has 17 residues. Per the germline V gene, CDR1 is SGDLS and CDR2 is YYNGEE. After removal of 4 bases from V and 6 bases from J, the junction contained 14 bases not matched to a gene. This CDR3 is CASSLHSYSGAAGELFF. The CDR3 nucleotides read TGTGCCAGCAGCCTCCACTCATATAGCGGGGCCGCCGGGGAGCTGTTTTTT.

The chain joins TRBV6-2 or TRBV6-3 to TRBJ2-2; D gene ambiguous. The germline V gene encodes CDR1 MNHEY and CDR2 SVGEGT. The germline V and J ends were trimmed by 2 bases and 1 base, with 8 bases remaining between them. This CDR3 region has 15 residues. The CDR3 is CASSYGVGNTGELFF. The CDR3 DNA reads as TGTGCCAGCAGTTACGGGGTGGGGAACACCGGGGAGCTGTTTTTT.

CDR3 residues: CASSVEVYTEAFF. The CDR3 DNA reads as TGTGCCAGCAGCGTAGAAGTGTACACTGAAGCTTTCTTT. The rearrangement links TRBV9 to TRBJ1-1; no clear D. The germline CDR1 and CDR2 sequences are SGDLS and YYNGEE. This CDR3 spans 13 amino acids. V shed 0 bases and J shed 3 bases, with 6 bases lying between them.

The V gene is TRBV11-2, the J gene TRBJ1-4; D is unresolved. This CDR3 is 14 amino acids long. Trimming cost V 0 bases and J 8 bases, with 10 bases left between them. Germline V gene sequence: CDR1 SGHAT, CDR2 FQNNGV. The CDR3 DNA follows: TGTGCCAGCAGCTTAGATGGACCTTACGAAAAACTGTTTTTT. Its protein is CASSLDGPYEKLFF.

This chain uses TRBV21-1 with TRBJ1-1; the D call in the table, TRBD1, was not verified against the DNA. TRBV21-1 is a pseudogene. The CDR3 is 17 amino acids. CDR3 coding DNA: TGTGCCAGCAGCAAAATATCCCTAACAGGGGGTGGGACTGAAGCTTTCTTT. Protein: CASSKISLTGGGTEAFF.

The chain recombines TRBV28 with TRBJ1-2, with D perhaps TRBD1 (5 bases). In germline, CDR1 is MDHEN, CDR2 SYDVKM. Deletions cut 11 bases from V and 8 bases from J, with 24 bases between. This CDR3 comprises 14 residues. CDR3 nucleotide sequence: TGTGCCGCTGCCTCCCGGAGGACACGGCGGGGCTACACCTTC. The encoded protein is CAAASRRTRRGYTF.

The sample holds one count of this clone. V gene TRBV3-1 (or the pseudogene TRBV3-2) combines with J gene TRBJ2-1; D is uncertain. V lost 0 bases and J 12 bases, leaving 15 bases between the germline ends. The CDR3 runs 14 residues. Per germline, CDR1 LGHDT and CDR2 YNNKEL (reference sequence). CDR3: CASSQDGPTRGQFF. DNA of the CDR3: TGTGCCAGCAGCCAAGACGGGCCAACACGCGGGCAGTTCTTC.

This chain connects TRBV6-2 or TRBV6-3 to TRBJ2-1; TRBD2 aligns across 8 bases. CDR3 length: 16 residues. CDR1 MNHEY and CDR2 SVGEGT come from the germline V gene. J lost 5 bases, V lost 2 bases, and 8 bases had no gene match. CDR3 residues: CASSYTSGSWDNEQFF. The CDR3 bases are TGTGCCAGCAGTTACACAAGCGGGAGTTGGGACAATGAGCAGTTCTTC.

V gene TRBV19 combines with J gene TRBJ1-1; 9 bases align to TRBD1. CDR3 length: 14 residues. Germline CDR1 reads LNHDA; CDR2 reads SQIVND (reference sequence). V shed 6 bases, J shed 4 bases, and the junction held 6 bases outside the gene matches. CDR3 in DNA: TGTGCCAGTAGCAGGGGACAGGGAGGCACTGAAGCTTTCTTT. Translating gives CASSRGQGGTEAFF.

The chain carries TRBV5-1 and TRBJ1-6; the match to TRBD1 covers 8 bases. V lost 4 bases and J lost 7; bases outside the gene matches: 7. There are 15 residues in the CDR3. Germline V CDR1 and CDR2: SGHRS, YFSETQ. CDR3 nucleotide sequence: TGCGCCAGCAGCAGAGACAGGGGTCAGAATTCACCCCTCCACTTT. Protein product: CASSRDRGQNSPLHF.

The V gene is TRBV11-2, the J gene TRBJ1-1; weak D call: TRBD1 (5 bases). The CDR3 has 13 amino acids. V lost 8 bases to trimming and J lost 0 bases, with 10 bases between them. The V gene's germline CDR1 is SGHAT and CDR2 FQNNGV. The CDR3 sequence is CASGAGLNTEAFF. Written as DNA, the CDR3 is TGTGCCAGCGGGGCAGGGTTGAACACTGAAGCTTTCTTT.

The chain joins TRBV9 to TRBJ2-3, with 9 bases matching TRBD2. Germline values: CDR1 SGDLS, CDR2 YYNGEE. After removal of 0 bases from V and 10 bases from J, the junction contained 9 bases not matched to a gene. This CDR3 is built from 15 residues. The CDR3 DNA reads as TGTGCCAGCAGCGTAGGAGGGGTGGCGGGGGGGGCGCAGTATTTT. The encoded protein is CASSVGGVAGGAQYF.

The count of this clone is one. The chain has TRBV3-1 (or the pseudogene TRBV3-2) and TRBJ1-5; no definite D call. The CDR3 spans 15 residues. V gave up 0 bases and J gave up 0 bases, with 6 bases separating them. Per germline, CDR1 LGHDT and CDR2 YNNKEL (reference sequence). CDR3 region: CASSQEGNSNQPQHF. CDR3 DNA sequence: TGTGCCAGCAGCCAAGAAGGAAATAGCAATCAGCCCCAGCATTTT.

The chain joins TRBV7-2 to TRBJ1-6; 9 bases fit TRBD1. Germline V lookup: CDR1 SGHTA, CDR2 FQGNSA. The CDR3 spans 16 residues. V trimming: 6 bases; J trimming: 6 bases; junction bases outside the gene matches: 9. CDR3 coding DNA: TGTGCCAGCAGTTATGGCGCGGACAGGGGTAATTCACCCCTCCACTTT. Its protein product is CASSYGADRGNSPLHF.

The rearrangement joins TRBV10-3 to TRBJ1-4; the D gene is possibly TRBD1 (6 bases). This CDR3 is built from 13 residues. CDR1 is ENHRY, CDR2 SYGVKD, per germline. The V end lost 6 bases, the J end lost 3 bases, and 8 bases lay between the germline ends. CDR3 protein: CAIRGAANEKLFF. In DNA, the CDR3 is TGTGCCATCAGGGGGGCAGCTAATGAAAAACTGTTTTTT.

The chain recombines TRBV5-4 with TRBJ1-2; 7 bases fit TRBD1. Germline CDR1 SGHNT, CDR2 YYREEE (reference sequence). Unmatched junction bases numbered 6, after V lost 4 bases and J lost 0 bases. This CDR3 is 15 amino acids long. The DNA for the CDR3 is TGTGCCAGCAGCCGGGACAGTGCTTCTAACTATGGCTACACCTTC. It yields the protein CASSRDSASNYGYTF.

The genes are TRBV28 and TRBJ1-6; the D is unclear. CDR1 and CDR2 from the germline V gene are MDHEN and SYDVKM. With 5 bases removed from V and 2 bases from J, the gap between germline ends came to 16 bases. The CDR3 has 17 amino acids. This chain's CDR3 is CASSPKVVPTYNSPLHF. The CDR3 bases are TGTGCCAGCAGTCCGAAAGTAGTCCCCACCTATAATTCACCCCTCCACTTT.